The next 31 T cell receptor beta chains were all read from a single sample in a study of cytomegalovirus exposure and HLA in healthy donors. Use of 60 Vbeta and 13 Jbeta primers characterized the PCR. Sequencing was performed with immunoSEQ multiplex PCR; in TCRdb, only in-frame clones are kept and a portion is missing. The sample shows 120,000 to 150,000 clones, approximately 78% of them seen only once. The sequencing input was PBMCs. These receptors were collected from a man aged 35-49 years in good health and CMV-seropositive.

The chain joins TRBV27 to TRBJ2-1, with D maybe TRBD2 (10 bases). Germline CDR1 is MNHEY and CDR2 is SMNVEV (reference sequence). Trimming removed 7 bases at V and 11 bases at J, with 24 bases between. This CDR3 has 15 amino acids. The CDR3 DNA reads TGTGCCAGCACCAACAGGGGGCTAGCGGGAGAAAAGCAGTTCTTC. Protein: CASTNRGLAGEKQFF.

The chain has TRBV18 and TRBJ2-1; 8 nucleotides agree with TRBD2. The CDR3 contains 16 residues. In germline, CDR1 is KGHSH, CDR2 LQKENI. J was trimmed by 3 bases and V by 2 bases; bases with no gene match: 6. The CDR3 is CASSPIAGGIYNEQFF. The CDR3 nucleotides are TGTGCCAGCTCACCAATTGCGGGAGGAATCTACAATGAGCAGTTCTTC.

The chain couples TRBV28 to TRBJ2-7, with unresolved D. V lost 6 bases and J lost 0, with 9 bases in between. Germline CDR1 MDHEN, CDR2 SYDVKM. This CDR3 comprises 13 residues. The CDR3 loop reads CASRTPSSYEQYF. The CDR3 DNA is TGTGCCAGCAGGACACCGAGCTCCTACGAGCAGTACTTC. Full variable domain (remainder filled in from reference TRBV28 and TRBJ2-7): DVKVTQSSRYLVKRTGEKVFLECVQDMDHENMFWYRQDPGLGLRLIYFSYDVKMKEKGDIPEGYSVSREKKERFSLILESASTNQTSMYLCASRTPSSYEQYFGPGTRLTVT.

The V call is TRBV19, the J call TRBJ2-4; the D gene is possibly TRBD2 (8 bases). V shed 7 bases and J shed 7 bases, with 23 bases lying between them. CDR3 length equals 16 residues. Germline CDR1 reads LNHDA; CDR2 reads SQIVND (reference sequence). The DNA for the CDR3 is TGTGCCAGTAACAGGCGGGGGGAGGGGGCGCAGAACATTCAGTACTTC. Encoded protein: CASNRRGEGAQNIQYF.

The V gene is TRBV6-1, the J gene TRBJ2-5; the D gene is possibly TRBD2 (5 bases). V was clipped by 4 bases and J by 7 bases, with 19 bases between them. CDR1 and CDR2 (germline): MNHNS, SASEGT. The CDR3 sequence is 15 residues long. CDR3 sequence (DNA): TGTGCCAGCAGTGCGGCCCGGGGTCCCAAGGGGACCCAGTACTTC. Translated: CASSAARGPKGTQYF.

This chain links TRBV19 with TRBJ2-1; D is unresolved. The CDR3 loop spans 14 amino acids. Trimming shortened V by 3 bases and J by 2 bases, and 8 bases separated the two germline ends. Germline V gives CDR1 LNHDA, CDR2 SQIVND (reference sequence). CDR3 sequence: CASSMLGTYNEQFF. The CDR3 bases are TGTGCCAGTAGTATGCTAGGCACCTACAATGAGCAGTTCTTC.

The gene calls are TRBV6-1 and TRBJ2-1; tentative D call: TRBD1 (5 bases). The CDR3 runs to 14 residues. Trimming stripped 5 bases from V and 2 bases from J, with 10 bases between. Germline CDR1 is MNHNS and CDR2 is SASEGT. CDR3 region: CASSRIQAYNEQFF. The CDR3 DNA reads TGTGCCAGCAGTCGCATACAGGCCTACAATGAGCAGTTCTTC.

As regards this clone: This CDR3 is also generated by other DNA sequences in the sample. V and J are TRBV2 and TRBJ2-3; D possibly corresponds to TRBD2 (5 bases). The germline gives CDR1 SNHLY, CDR2 FYNNEI. This CDR3 has 12 residues. Trimming cost V 5 bases and J 7 bases, with 10 bases left between them. In DNA, the CDR3 is TGTGCCAGCAGTATACTAGGAAATACGCAGTATTTT. Encoded protein: CASSILGNTQYF.

The chain has TRBV6-5 and TRBJ2-7; TRBD1 is a possible D gene (6 bases). CDR3 length: 15 residues. CDR1 and CDR2 from the germline V gene are MNHEY and SVGAGI. Trimming took 2 bases from V and 6 from J, leaving 17 bases between them. CDR3 in amino acids: CASSYPGQAQSEQYF. The CDR3 DNA reads as TGTGCCAGCAGTTACCCGGGACAAGCGCAGTCCGAGCAGTACTTC.

The chain joins TRBV29-1 to TRBJ1-4, with a possible D match to TRBD1 (5 bases). The CDR3 covers 14 residues. Looked up from germline, CDR1 is SQVTM and CDR2 is ANQGSEA. Between the trimmed V and J ends, which lost 4 bases and 8 bases, there was a span of 17 bases. The CDR3 nucleotides read TGCAGCGTTGGATTAGGAGGGGTTGGAGAAAAACTGTTTTTT. It specifies CSVGLGGVGEKLFF.

The chain recombines TRBV7-9 with TRBJ1-4; 7 bases fit TRBD1. The CDR3 totals 15 residues. CDR1 and CDR2 (germline): SEHNR, FQNEAQ (reference sequence). J gave up 6 bases and V 4 bases, and 8 bases lay outside the gene matches. The CDR3 DNA reads TGTGCCAGCAGCTCCTCAGGGGGTTTCTATGAAAAACTGTTTTTT. This codes for CASSSSGGFYEKLFF.

This chain connects TRBV5-4 to TRBJ2-3; 14 positions agree with TRBD2. Germline V gene data show CDR1 as SGHNT and CDR2 as YYREEE (reference sequence). The junction had 7 bases not matched to a gene; V was cut back by 5 bases and J by 5 bases. This CDR3 is 16 amino acids long. In DNA form, the CDR3 reads TGTGCCAGCAGGGCGGGACTAGCGGGAGTGGGAGATACGCAGTATTTT. As protein: CASRAGLAGVGDTQYF.

The chain couples TRBV27 to TRBJ1-5, with TRBD1 matching over 7 bases. The germline gives CDR1 MNHEY, CDR2 SMNVEV (reference sequence). After removal of 6 bases from V and 4 bases from J, the junction contained 9 bases not matched to a gene. The CDR3 extends over 15 amino acids. DNA for the CDR3: TGTGCCAGCAGCAAGCAAACAGGGGCAAATCAGCCCCAGCATTTT. It is translated as CASSKQTGANQPQHF.

V is TRBV18 and J is TRBJ1-2, with D maybe TRBD1 (6 bases). The CDR3 spans 15 residues. V dropped 0 bases and J dropped 1 base, with 9 bases sitting between them. The V gene's germline CDR1 is KGHSH and CDR2 LQKENI. The CDR3 region is CASSPPQGGNYGYTF. The CDR3 region has the DNA TGTGCCAGCTCACCACCACAGGGCGGTAACTATGGCTACACCTTC.

About this clone: The sample carries other DNA sequences with the same CDR3. The CDR3 coding sequence is TGTGCCAGCAGCGTAGCGGGGAACACTGAAGCTTTCTTT. Amino acid sequence: CASSVAGNTEAFF. The genes are TRBV9 and TRBJ1-1; no clear D. Trimming took off 0 bases at V and 1 base at J, with 4 bases between the two ends. The CDR3 length is 13 residues. Germline CDR1 SGDLS, CDR2 YYNGEE.

This chain joins TRBV7-9 and TRBJ2-7; 9 nucleotides align to TRBD2. CDR3 size: 15 residues. Germline CDR1 SEHNR, CDR2 FQNEAQ (reference sequence). Germline trimming cut 4 bases from V and 4 bases from J; bases unmatched to any gene: 8. CDR3 sequence (DNA): TGTGCCAGCAGCTCCACCGGGACTAGCTCATACGAGCAGTACTTC. The encoded protein is CASSSTGTSSYEQYF.

In this sample, this clone turned up a few times. The rearrangement uses TRBV29-1 and TRBJ2-7; maybe TRBD1 (5 bases). The CDR3 totals 16 residues. With 5 bases removed from V and 1 base from J, the gap between germline ends came to 21 bases. CDR1 and CDR2 (germline): SQVTM, ANQGSEA. CDR3 region: CSVMSPGRAFSYEQYF. DNA of the CDR3: TGCAGCGTTATGTCGCCAGGGCGAGCCTTTTCCTACGAGCAGTACTTC.

This clone was seen only a few times. The chain combines TRBV7-9 with TRBJ2-1; 7 positions match TRBD1. The V and J ends lost 5 bases and 5 bases, in that order; junction bases with no gene match: 12. This CDR3 region has 16 residues. In germline, CDR1 is SEHNR, CDR2 FQNEAQ (reference sequence). The CDR3 DNA reads TGTGCCAGCAGCACGATCGCCGGGACAGAGCACAATGAGCAGTTCTTC. The encoded protein is CASSTIAGTEHNEQFF.

This clone was counted a few times. The chain employs TRBV19 and TRBJ2-5; a possible D gene is TRBD1 (6 bases). CDR1 and CDR2 from the germline V gene are LNHDA and SQIVND (reference sequence). The CDR3 consists of 15 residues. V lost 6 bases to trimming and J lost 1 base, with 15 bases between them. The CDR3 region has the DNA TGTGCCAGTAGCTCTACAGGGACGGCCCAAGAGACCCAGTACTTC. This sequence encodes CASSSTGTAQETQYF.

The chain recombines TRBV18 with TRBJ1-5; 7 bases are a match to TRBD1. The trim removed 4 bases at V and 0 bases at J, leaving 9 bases unmatched. Germline V lookup: CDR1 KGHSH, CDR2 LQKENI. The CDR3 extends over 17 amino acids. CDR3 in DNA: TGTGCCAGCTCACTTCGGGACAGAGAATTTAGCAATCAGCCCCAGCATTTT. Its protein is CASSLRDREFSNQPQHF.

Concerning this clone: Mismatch with germline at one junction end may stem from a read error. The chain employs TRBV7-9 and TRBJ2-3, with TRBD2 as a possible D gene (6 bases). The CDR3 runs 16 residues. The germline V gene has CDR1 SEHNR and CDR2 FQNEAQ (reference sequence). CDR3 loop: CSSSQPPGGSTDTQYF. CDR3 nucleotides: TGTTCCAGCAGTCAACCTCCCGGGGGTTCCACAGATACGCAGTATTTT. Full variable domain (remainder filled in from reference TRBV7-9 and TRBJ2-3): DTGVSQNPRHKITKRGQNVTFRCDPISEHNRLYWYRQTLGQGPEFLTYFQNEAQLEKSRLLSDRFSAERPKGSFSTLEIQRTEQGDSAMYLCSSSQPPGGSTDTQYFGPGTRLTVL.

The chain links TRBV6-5 to TRBJ2-1, with TRBD2 matching 10 bases. Unmatched junction bases numbered 9, after V lost 8 bases and J lost 5 bases. The CDR3 loop spans 15 amino acids. Germline CDR1 reads MNHEY; CDR2 reads SVGAGI. The CDR3 DNA is TGTGCCAGCTTAGATACTAGCGGGGATAACAATGAGCAGTTCTTC. It translates to CASLDTSGDNNEQFF.

CDR3 sequence (DNA): TGTGCCAGCAGCTTATACTCATTATCGACTAGACTAGATACGCAGTATTTT. Encoded protein: CASSLYSLSTRLDTQYF. The V call is TRBV7-2, the J call TRBJ2-3; a weak D match, TRBD2 (6 bases). Trimming took off 2 bases at V and 5 bases at J, with 20 bases between the two ends. CDR3 length equals 17 residues. Germline V gene sequence: CDR1 SGHTA, CDR2 FQGNSA.

V and J are TRBV5-1 and TRBJ2-5, with D perhaps TRBD1 (6 bases). The V end lost 4 bases, the J end lost 0 bases, and 13 bases lay between the germline ends. The CDR3 is 15 amino acids. CDR1 is SGHRS and CDR2 is YFSETQ in the germline V gene. As DNA, the CDR3 is TGCGCCAGCAGCCCGACAGGAGCAAACCAAGAGACCCAGTACTTC. It translates to CASSPTGANQETQYF.

For the CDR3, the DNA is TGTGCCAGCAGTTTATCCACAGGGTCCTACACCGGGGAGCTGTTTTTT. It encodes CASSLSTGSYTGELFF. The chain employs TRBV27 and TRBJ2-2, with TRBD1 as a possible D gene (6 bases). The CDR3 is made up of 16 amino acids. Trimming stripped 0 bases from V and 3 bases from J, with 11 bases between. CDR1 MNHEY and CDR2 SMNVEV come from the germline V gene (reference sequence).

V usage is TRBV18 and J usage is TRBJ1-2; 7 nucleotides line up with TRBD1. Germline assignment: CDR1 KGHSH and CDR2 LQKENI. The CDR3 is made up of 16 amino acids. V lost 3 bases to trimming and J lost 1 base; unmatched junction nucleotides: 8. The CDR3 DNA sequence: TGTGCCAGCTCACCGGGACAGCTCTCCCATAACTATGGCTACACCTTC. This codes for CASSPGQLSHNYGYTF.

The V gene is TRBV14, the J gene TRBJ1-1, with a weak D call TRBD1 (6 bases). Trimming took 5 bases from V and 1 from J, leaving 14 bases between them. Germline V gives CDR1 SGHDN, CDR2 FVKESK. This CDR3 contains 15 residues. DNA for the CDR3: TGTGCCAGCAGCTTACAGGGTTTTCGGAACACTGAAGCTTTCTTT. As protein: CASSLQGFRNTEAFF.

This clone has only one observation. Here the CDR3 reads CASIGGLTSGSYNEQFF. The CDR3 nucleotides read TGTGCCAGCATAGGAGGATTGACTAGCGGATCCTACAATGAGCAGTTCTTC. The chain carries TRBV2 and TRBJ2-1, with 9 bases identical to TRBD2. This CDR3 contains 17 residues. The germline CDR1 and CDR2 sequences are SNHLY and FYNNEI. J lost 1 base, V lost 7 bases, and 11 bases had no gene match. The whole variable domain, filled in from reference TRBV2 and TRBJ2-1, reads EPEVTQTPSHQVTQMGQEVILRCVPISNHLYFYWYRQILGQKVEFLVSFYNNEISEKSEIFDDQFSVERPDGSNFTLKIRSTKLEDSAMYFCASIGGLTSGSYNEQFFGPGTRLTVL.

The chain links TRBV7-9 to TRBJ2-2, with 9 bases fitting TRBD2. The length of the CDR3 is 19 residues. Germline-derived CDR1 and CDR2 are SEHNR and FQNEAQ (reference sequence). V was clipped by 7 bases and J by 3 bases; unmatched bases: 18. In nucleotides, the CDR3 is TGTGCCAGCACCCGTACGGGACTAGCCCTTGGGGTGCACACCGGGGAGCTGTTTTTT. Residues: CASTRTGLALGVHTGELFF.

This chain uses TRBV11-2 with TRBJ2-1, with D possibly TRBD2 on 5 matching bases. Germline loops: CDR1 SGHAT, CDR2 FQNNGV. Trimming stripped 11 bases from V and 6 bases from J, with 20 bases between. This CDR3 contains 14 residues. This CDR3 reads CAGSGGRGRNEQFF. In DNA, the CDR3 is TGTGCCGGCTCCGGCGGGCGAGGGCGCAATGAGCAGTTCTTC. The variable domain in full, with the rest retrieved from reference TRBV11-2 and TRBJ2-1, is EAGVAQSPRYKIIEKRQSVAFWCNPISGHATLYWYQQILGQGPKLLIQFQNNGVVDDSQLPKDRFSAERLKGVDSTLKIQPAKLEDSAVYLCAGSGGRGRNEQFFGPGTRLTVL.

This chain connects TRBV2 to TRBJ1-2; TRBD1 is a possible D gene (6 bases). Germline V gives CDR1 SNHLY, CDR2 FYNNEI. Trimming took 6 bases from V and 6 from J, leaving 20 bases between them. CDR3 length equals 15 residues. DNA for the CDR3: TGTGCCAGCAGCACCGCCCCGGGCGGGGGCGATGGCTACACCTTC. Protein: CASSTAPGGGDGYTF.